This T cell receptor (beta chain) came from a study of blood T cell repertoires in COVID-19. Looking at the study overall: From T cells, B-cell-depleted T cells, or PBMCs came the material, which was cDNA or gDNA.

Per the study methods: Reference gene primer amplification in the assay estimated nucleated cell counts. Generated by immunoSEQ multiplex PCR, the TCRdb table keeps only in-frame clones and is missing some. The V and J calls and clone size were taken over from that table, and D and trimming were inferred from the DNA. The repertoire holds about 480,000 clones, with around 90% as singletons. The CDR3 runs to 16 residues. V trimming: 6 bases; J trimming: 4 bases; junction bases outside the gene matches: 8. Germline V lookup: CDR1 MNHNY, CDR2 SVGAGI (reference sequence). The study recruited people aged roughly 18 to 95 years across around 23 US areas. Researchers sorted participants into cohorts using their self-reported clinical history.

Sequencing used PBMCs or T cells enriched from blood (not recorded which). This rearrangement joins TRBV6-6 to TRBJ2-1, with TRBD2 identical over 11 bases. The sequence was obtained from a woman younger than 35 with acute COVID-19. The CDR3 nucleotides are TGTGCCAGCAGAAACACCGGGACTAGCGGTTACAATGAGCAGTTCTTC. Protein sequence: CASRNTGTSGYNEQFF.